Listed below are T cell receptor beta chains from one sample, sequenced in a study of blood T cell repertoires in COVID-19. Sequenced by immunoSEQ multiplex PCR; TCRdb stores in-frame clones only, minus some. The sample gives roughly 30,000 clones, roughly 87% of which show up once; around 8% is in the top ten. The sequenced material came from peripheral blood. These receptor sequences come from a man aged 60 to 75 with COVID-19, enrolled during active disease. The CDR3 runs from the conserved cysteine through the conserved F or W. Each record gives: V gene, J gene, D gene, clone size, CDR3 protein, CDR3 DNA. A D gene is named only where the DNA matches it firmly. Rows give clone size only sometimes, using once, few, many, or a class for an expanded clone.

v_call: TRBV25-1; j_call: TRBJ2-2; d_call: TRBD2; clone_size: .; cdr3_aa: CASSEGTGRGKVGELFF; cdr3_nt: TGTGCCAGCAGTGAGGGTACGGGGAGGGGAAAGGTCGGGGAGCTGTTTTTT
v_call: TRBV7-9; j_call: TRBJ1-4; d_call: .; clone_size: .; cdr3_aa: CASSLVAQGLFNEKLFF; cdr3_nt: TGTGCCAGCAGCTTAGTGGCCCAGGGGCTTTTTAATGAAAAACTGTTTTTT
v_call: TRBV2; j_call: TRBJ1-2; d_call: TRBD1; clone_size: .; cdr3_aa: CASTVTGAHGYTF; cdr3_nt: TGTGCCAGCACGGTAACAGGGGCTCATGGCTACACCTTC
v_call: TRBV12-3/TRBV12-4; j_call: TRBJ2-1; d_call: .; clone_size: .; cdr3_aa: CASSLGRGEQFF; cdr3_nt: TGTGCCAGCAGTCTAGGACGGGGAGAGCAGTTCTTC
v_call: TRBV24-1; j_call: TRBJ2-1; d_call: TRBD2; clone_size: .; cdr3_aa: CATRASGSVEQFF; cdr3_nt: TGTGCCACCAGGGCTAGCGGGAGCGTTGAGCAGTTCTTC
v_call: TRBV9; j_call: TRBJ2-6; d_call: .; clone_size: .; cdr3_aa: CASSDTGGANVLTF; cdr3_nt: TGTGCCAGCAGCGACACAGGGGGGGCCAACGTCCTGACTTTC
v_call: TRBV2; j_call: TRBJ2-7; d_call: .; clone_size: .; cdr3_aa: CASSRVLAMTYEQYF; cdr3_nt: TGTGCCAGCAGTCGGGTCTTAGCCATGACCTACGAGCAGTACTTC
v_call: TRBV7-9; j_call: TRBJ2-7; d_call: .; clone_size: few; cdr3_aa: CASSPPATASYEQYF; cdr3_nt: TGTGCCAGCAGCCCTCCCGCGACAGCCTCCTACGAGCAGTACTTC
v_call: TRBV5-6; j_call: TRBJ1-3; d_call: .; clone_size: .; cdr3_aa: CASSLAAVSGNTIYF; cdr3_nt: TGTGCCAGCAGCTTGGCCGCGGTCTCTGGAAACACCATATATTTT
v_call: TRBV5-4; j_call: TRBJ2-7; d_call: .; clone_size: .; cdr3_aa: CASSLPGTYEQYF; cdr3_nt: TGTGCCAGCAGCTTGCCAGGAACCTACGAGCAGTACTTC
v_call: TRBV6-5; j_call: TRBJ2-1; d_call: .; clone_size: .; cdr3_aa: CASSSGVSLRNEQFF; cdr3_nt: TGTGCCAGCAGTTCGGGGGTTAGTCTTCGGAATGAGCAGTTCTTC
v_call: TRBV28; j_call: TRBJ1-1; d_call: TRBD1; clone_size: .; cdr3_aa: CASSTRDRGNLGEAFF; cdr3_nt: TGTGCCAGCAGCACCCGGGACAGGGGTAATTTGGGTGAAGCTTTCTTT
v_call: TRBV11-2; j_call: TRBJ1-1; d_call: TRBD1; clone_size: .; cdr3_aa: CASSRLQGDTEAFF; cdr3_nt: TGTGCCAGCAGCCGTCTACAGGGGGACACTGAAGCTTTCTTT